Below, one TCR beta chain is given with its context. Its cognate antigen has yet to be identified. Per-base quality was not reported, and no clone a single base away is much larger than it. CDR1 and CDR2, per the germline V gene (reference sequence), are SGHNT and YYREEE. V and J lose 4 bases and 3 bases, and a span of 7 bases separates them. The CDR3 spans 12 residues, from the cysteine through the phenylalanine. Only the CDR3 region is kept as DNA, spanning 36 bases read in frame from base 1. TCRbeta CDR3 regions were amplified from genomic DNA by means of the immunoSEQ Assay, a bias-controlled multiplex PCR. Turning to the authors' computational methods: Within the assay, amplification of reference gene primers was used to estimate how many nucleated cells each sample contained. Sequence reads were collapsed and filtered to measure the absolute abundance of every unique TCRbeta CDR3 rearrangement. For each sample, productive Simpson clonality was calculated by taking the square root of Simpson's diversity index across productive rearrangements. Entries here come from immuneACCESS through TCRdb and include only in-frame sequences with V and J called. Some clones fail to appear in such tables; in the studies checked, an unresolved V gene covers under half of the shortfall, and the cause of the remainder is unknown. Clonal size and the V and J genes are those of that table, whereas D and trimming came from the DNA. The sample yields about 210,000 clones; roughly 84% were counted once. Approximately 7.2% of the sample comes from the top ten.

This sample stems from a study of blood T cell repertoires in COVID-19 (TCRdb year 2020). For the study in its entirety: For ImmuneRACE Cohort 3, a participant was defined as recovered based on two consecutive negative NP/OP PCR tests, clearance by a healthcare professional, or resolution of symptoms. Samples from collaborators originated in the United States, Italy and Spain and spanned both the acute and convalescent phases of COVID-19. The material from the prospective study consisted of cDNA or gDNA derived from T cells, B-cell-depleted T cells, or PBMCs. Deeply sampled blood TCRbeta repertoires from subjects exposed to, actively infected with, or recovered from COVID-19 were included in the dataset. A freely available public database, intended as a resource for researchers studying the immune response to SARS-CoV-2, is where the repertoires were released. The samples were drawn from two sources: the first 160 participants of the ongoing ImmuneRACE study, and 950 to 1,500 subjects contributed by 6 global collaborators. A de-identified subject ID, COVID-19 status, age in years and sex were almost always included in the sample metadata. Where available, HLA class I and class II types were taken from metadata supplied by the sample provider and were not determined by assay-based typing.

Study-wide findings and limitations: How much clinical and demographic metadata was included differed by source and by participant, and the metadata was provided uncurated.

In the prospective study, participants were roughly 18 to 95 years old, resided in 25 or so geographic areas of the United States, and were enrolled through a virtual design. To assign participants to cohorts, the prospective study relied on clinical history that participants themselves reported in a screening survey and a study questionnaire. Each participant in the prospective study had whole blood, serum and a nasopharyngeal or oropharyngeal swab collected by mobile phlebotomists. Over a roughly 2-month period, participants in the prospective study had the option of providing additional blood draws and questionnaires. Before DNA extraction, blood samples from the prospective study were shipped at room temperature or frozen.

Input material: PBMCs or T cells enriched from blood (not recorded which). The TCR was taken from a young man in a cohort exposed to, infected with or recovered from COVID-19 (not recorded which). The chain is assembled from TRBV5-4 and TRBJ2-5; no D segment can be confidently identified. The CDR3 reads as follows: CASSPLKETQYF. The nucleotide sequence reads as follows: TGTGCCAGCAGCCCCCTAAAAGAGACCCAGTACTTC. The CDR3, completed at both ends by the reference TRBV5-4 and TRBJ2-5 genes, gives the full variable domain ETGVTQSPTHLIKTRGQQVTLRCSSQSGHNTVSWYQQALGQGPQFIFQYYREEENGRGNFPPRFSGLQFPNYSSELNVNALELDDSALYLCASSPLKETQYFGPGTRLLVL.